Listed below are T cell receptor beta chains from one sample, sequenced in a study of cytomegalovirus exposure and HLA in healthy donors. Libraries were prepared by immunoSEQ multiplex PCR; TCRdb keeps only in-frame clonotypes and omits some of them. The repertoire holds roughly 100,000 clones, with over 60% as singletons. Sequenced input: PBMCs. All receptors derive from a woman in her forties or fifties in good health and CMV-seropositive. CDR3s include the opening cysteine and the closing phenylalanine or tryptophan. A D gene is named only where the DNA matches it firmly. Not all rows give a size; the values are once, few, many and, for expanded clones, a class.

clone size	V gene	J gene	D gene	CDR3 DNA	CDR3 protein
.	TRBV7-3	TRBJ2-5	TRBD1	TGTGCCAGCAGCCCCGGGACAGGCTTCGAGACCCAGTACTTC	CASSPGTGFETQYF
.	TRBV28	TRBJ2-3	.	TGTGCCATCACGGGGTTTAGCACAGATACGCAGTATTTT	CAITGFSTDTQYF
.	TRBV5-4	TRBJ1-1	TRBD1	TGTGCCAGCAGCCTGTGGACAGGGAACACTGAAGCTTTCTTT	CASSLWTGNTEAFF
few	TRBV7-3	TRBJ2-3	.	TGTGCCAGCAGCTCCCTTCGCACAGATACGCAGTATTTT	CASSSLRTDTQYF
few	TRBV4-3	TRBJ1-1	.	TGCGCCAGCAGCCAGCACAGGGATACTGAAGCTTTCTTT	CASSQHRDTEAFF
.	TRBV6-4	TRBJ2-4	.	TGTGCCAGCAGTGACTCGGGCCAAAACATTCAGTACTTC	CASSDSGQNIQYF
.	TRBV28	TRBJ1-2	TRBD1	TGTGCCAGCAGTCTTTTCTCACGGGGGACAGGCCTCTCCTATGGCTACACCTTC	CASSLFSRGTGLSYGYTF
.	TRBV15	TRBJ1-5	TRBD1	TGTGCCACCAGCAGAGATTTTGGCAGGGGGGATCAGCCCCAGCATTTT	CATSRDFGRGDQPQHF
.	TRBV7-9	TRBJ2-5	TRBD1	TGTTCCAGCAGCTTTGGACAGGAGAGAGAGACCCAGTACTTC	CSSSFGQERETQYF
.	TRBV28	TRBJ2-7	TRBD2	TGTGCCAGCATCCCTTCCCGGACTAGCACATCCTACGAGCAGTACTTC	CASIPSRTSTSYEQYF
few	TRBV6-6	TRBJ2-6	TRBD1	TGTGCCAGCAGGGACAGGGCGAGGGCCAACGTCCTGACTTTC	CASRDRARANVLTF
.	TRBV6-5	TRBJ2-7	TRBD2	TGTGCCAGCAGGGAGGTAGCGGGGGCTTCCTACGAGCAGTACTTC	CASREVAGASYEQYF
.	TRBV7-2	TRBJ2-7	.	TGTGCCAGCAGCTCCAGGGGGGCGATCTTCTACGAGCAGTACTTC	CASSSRGAIFYEQYF
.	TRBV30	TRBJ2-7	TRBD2	TGTGCCTGGAGTGATCTAGCGGGGTACTCCTACGAGCAGTACTTC	CAWSDLAGYSYEQYF
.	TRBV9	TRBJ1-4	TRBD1	TGTGCCAGCAGCGTAAAGCCAGGGGGGACCGCAACTAATGAAAAACTGTTTTTT	CASSVKPGGTATNEKLFF
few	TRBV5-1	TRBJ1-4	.	TGCGCCAGCAGCTTGGCCCAGGGATCAACTAATGAAAAACTGTTTTTT	CASSLAQGSTNEKLFF
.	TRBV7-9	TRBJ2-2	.	TGTGCCAGCAGCTCGAACAGGGAAAACACCGGGGAGCTGTTTTTT	CASSSNRENTGELFF
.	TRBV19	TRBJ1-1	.	TGTGCCAGTAGTATTCTAGGCGGAGACACTGAAGCTTTCTTT	CASSILGGDTEAFF
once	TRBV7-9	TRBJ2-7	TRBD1	TGTTCCAGCAGCCTGGGGGCAGGGGGTCGCCTTTACGAGCAGTACTTC	CSSSLGAGGRLYEQYF
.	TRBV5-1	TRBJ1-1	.	TGCGCCAGCAGCCCGCACCGACAGAGCACTGAAGCTTTCTTT	CASSPHRQSTEAFF
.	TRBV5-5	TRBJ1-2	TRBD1	TGTGCCAGCAGCTTGGTAGGACAGGGAAATAACTATGGCTACACCTTC	CASSLVGQGNNYGYTF
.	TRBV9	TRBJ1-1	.	TGTGCCAGCAGCGCGAGCCTTTGGAGTGAAGCTTTCTTT	CASSASLWSEAFF
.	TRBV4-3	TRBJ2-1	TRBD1	TGCGCCAGCAGCCAACAAAGGGGGAGACAGGGAGACAATGAGCAGTTCTTC	CASSQQRGRQGDNEQFF